This TCR beta chain was documented in a study of identifying expanded T cells in peripheral blood (dated by TCRdb to between 2018 and 2020). Broadly, across the study: Technical replicates were generated by sequencing separate aliquots of the same genomic DNA pool, with four replicates compared pairwise.

Results and caveats for the whole study, not just this receptor: For all healthy donors, the variance in clone template counts between roughly 2-week samples rose significantly as total template count increased. The beta-binomial model significantly reduced the number of clones called differentially abundant and the false-positive rate across all healthy-donor time intervals. The authors expected that biological variance in healthy repertoires might rise further over much longer intervals, such as months to years. The binomial model flagged approximately 1.2 differentially abundant clones between technical replicates but about 15 over approximately 2 weeks and under 25 over around four weeks.

The immunoSEQ Assay, which uses bias-controlled multiplex PCR amplification of genomic DNA, was used to profile TCRbeta CDR3 regions. The published analysis was carried out like this. The absolute abundance of each unique TCRbeta CDR3 region was quantified after sequences were collapsed and filtered. Differential abundance was tested with two models: a binomial (Fisher-equivalent) model and a beta-binomial model that adds time-dependent variance fitted from healthy donors. Clones with fewer than 5 combined templates were removed, and a clone was called differentially abundant if the clone's Benjamini-Hochberg FDR was below 0.01. Using the form v = (b*log(k)+a)^2, the beta-binomial variance was modeled as a function of the total template count across the two samples. TCRdb stores this immuneACCESS table with in-frame sequences only. Part of the clones is absent; in the studies checked, under half of the shortfall reflects unresolved V genes, and no reason is known for the rest. V, J and clone size derive from that table, while D and trimming were established from the DNA sequence. Within this sample are 70,000 or so clones, with 90% of them counted one time only. The top ten clones comprise over 2.5% of the sample.

Note on this clone: Its antigen target is currently unknown. No much larger clonotype is one base removed from it; base qualities were not supplied.

During the collection period, no immune events, such as infections, were documented for the healthy donors. Time-dependent variance in a beta-binomial model of T-cell clone differential abundance was calibrated using healthy-donor blood repertoires as a training cohort. There were roughly 10 healthy donors in the training cohort, of whom 3 were female and 7 were male. On average the donors were around 41 years old, and their ages spanned roughly 25 to 70 years. Whole blood was collected from each healthy donor at three time points spaced two weeks apart and obtained from a commercial supplier. Genomic DNA was extracted from unsorted whole blood for immunosequencing. Reading from cysteine to phenylalanine, the CDR3 counts 14 amino acids. This entry keeps only the CDR3 DNA: 42 bases, framed from base 1. CDR1 and CDR2 were assigned from the germline V gene as KGHSH and LQKENI. V loses 3 bases of germline sequence and J loses 1 base, and the interval between the two ends is 9 bases.

The chain is made from TRBV18 and TRBJ1-1; TRBD1 is a possible D gene, resting on 5 matching bases. The sequence was collected from a person between 18 and 69 years old in good health. Sequenced material: blood. The DNA sequence is TGTGCCAGCTCACCCTGGGGGGAGAACACTGAAGCTTTCTTT. It translates as CASSPWGENTEAFF.